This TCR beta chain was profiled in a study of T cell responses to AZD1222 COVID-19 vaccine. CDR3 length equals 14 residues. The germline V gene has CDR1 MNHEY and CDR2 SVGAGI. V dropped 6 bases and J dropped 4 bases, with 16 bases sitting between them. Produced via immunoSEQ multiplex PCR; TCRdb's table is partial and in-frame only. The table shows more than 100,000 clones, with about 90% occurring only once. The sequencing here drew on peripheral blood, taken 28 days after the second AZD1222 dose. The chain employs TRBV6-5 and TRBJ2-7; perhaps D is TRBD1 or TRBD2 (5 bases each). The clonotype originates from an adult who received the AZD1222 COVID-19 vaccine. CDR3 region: CASSPTLGTYEQYF. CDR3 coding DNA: TGTGCCAGCAGCCCCACCCTGGGGACGTACGAGCAGTACTTC.